Listed below are T cell receptor beta chains from one sample, sequenced in a study of beta chain features in type 1 diabetes. Repertoires were generated with immunoSEQ multiplex PCR, while TCRdb's copy carries only in-frame clones and drops some. The top ten hold 0.13% of the sample, which has 50,000 or so clones, just under 45% seen once. The sample taken for sequencing was stem cell memory CD4+ T cells from blood. Receptors originate from a man aged 25-40 years with type 1 diabetes. Both conserved end residues are part of each CDR3. A D gene is named only where the DNA matches it firmly. The size field is filled for only some rows; it gives once, few, many or a size class.

v_gene	abundance	d_gene	j_gene	CDR3nt	CDR3aa
TRBV19	-	-	TRBJ1-5	TGTGCCAGTAGACAGGGTAGCAATCAGCCCCAGCATTTT	CASRQGSNQPQHF
TRBV5-1	-	-	TRBJ1-5	TGCGCCAGCAGCCGAGGTTCCGGTCAGCCCCAGCATTTT	CASSRGSGQPQHF
TRBV19	-	-	TRBJ2-1	TGTGCCAGTAGGGCCCCTAGCAGCAATGAGCAGTTCTTC	CASRAPSSNEQFF
TRBV9	-	-	TRBJ1-2	TGTGCCAGCAGCGTAGTAGGGAATCCTCGGAGGGGCTACACCTTC	CASSVVGNPRRGYTF
TRBV7-3	once	-	TRBJ2-3	TGTGCCAGCAGCCCCCCCGCGACAGATACGCAGTATTTT	CASSPPATDTQYF
TRBV6-5	few	TRBD1	TRBJ1-1	TGTGCCAGCAGTTACAGGTCTTTCGGGACAGTCACTGAAGCTTTCTTT	CASSYRSFGTVTEAFF
TRBV5-1	-	-	TRBJ2-7	TGCGCCAGCAGCCCGAGACCAGCGGGTACCTACGAGCAGTACTTC	CASSPRPAGTYEQYF
TRBV9	-	TRBD1	TRBJ2-7	TGTGCCAGCAGCGTGGGGACAGGGAGCTCCTACGAGCAGTACTTC	CASSVGTGSSYEQYF
TRBV7-9	once	-	TRBJ2-7	TGTGCCAGCAGTACTAGGATGCTCCCCGAGCAGTACTTC	CASSTRMLPEQYF
TRBV5-6	-	-	TRBJ1-6	TGTGCCAGCAGCTTGGGGCAGGAGGGTTCACCCCTCCACTTT	CASSLGQEGSPLHF
TRBV7-9	-	-	TRBJ1-1	TGTGCCAGCAAGTTGGCGGGGAACACTGAAGCTTTCTTT	CASKLAGNTEAFF
TRBV6-1	few	-	TRBJ2-6	TGTGCCAGCAGTGAAGACTATGGGGCCAACGTCCTGACTTTC	CASSEDYGANVLTF
TRBV7-2	-	-	TRBJ1-5	TGTGCCAGCAGCTTAGTCGCAGGGCCGGGCAATCAGCCCCAGCATTTT	CASSLVAGPGNQPQHF
TRBV5-1	-	TRBD2	TRBJ2-5	TGCGCCAGCAGCCAACTAGCGGGATCAGAGACCCAGTACTTC	CASSQLAGSETQYF
TRBV19	few	-	TRBJ2-2	TGTGCCAGTAGTACGCCCCTAGGCACCGGGGAGCTGTTTTTT	CASSTPLGTGELFF
TRBV7-2	few	TRBD2	TRBJ2-3	TGTGCCAGCAGCCGGACTAGCACCAGAGATACGCAGTATTTT	CASSRTSTRDTQYF
TRBV2	few	TRBD1	TRBJ2-6	TGTGCCAGCAGCGGGACAGCTGGGGCCAACGTCCTGACTTTC	CASSGTAGANVLTF
TRBV6-5	-	-	TRBJ2-7	TGTGCCAGCAGTCCAGGGGTTCCTTTCGAGCAGTACTTC	CASSPGVPFEQYF
TRBV7-2	-	-	TRBJ2-6	TGTGCCAGCAGCTTAGTATCAGGGGCTGGGGCCAACGTCCTGACTTTC	CASSLVSGAGANVLTF
TRBV7-2	few	TRBD2	TRBJ2-2	TGTGCCAGCAGCTCGGGACTAGCGGTTACCACCGGGGAGCTGTTTTTT	CASSSGLAVTTGELFF
TRBV28	-	TRBD1	TRBJ2-5	TGTGCCAGCAGTTTATGGACAGGGATTGGACGGACGAGACAAGAGACCCAGTACTTC	CASSLWTGIGRTRQETQYF
TRBV4-2	-	-	TRBJ2-1	TGTGCCAGCAGCCAAGGGAGGGGCGCAGGCACGGACAATGAGCAGTTCTTC	CASSQGRGAGTDNEQFF
TRBV28	-	-	TRBJ2-5	TGTGCCAGCAGTTCAGACCAAGAGACCCAGTACTTC	CASSSDQETQYF
TRBV5-4	few	-	TRBJ2-7	TGTGCCAGCAGCTTGCTTGTGGCGCCGGGCGAGCAGTACTTC	CASSLLVAPGEQYF
TRBV7-6	-	-	TRBJ2-5	TGTGCCAGCAGCCCCGGGACATTGGAGACCCAGTACTTC	CASSPGTLETQYF
TRBV27	-	TRBD2	TRBJ2-1	TGTGCCAGCAGTTTAAGACTAGCGGGTTATAGCTCCTACAATGAGCAGTTCTTC	CASSLRLAGYSSYNEQFF
TRBV5-1	-	-	TRBJ2-7	TGCGCCAGCAGCTTGGTGGGAGTCGAGCAGTACTTC	CASSLVGVEQYF
TRBV15	-	-	TRBJ1-2	TGTGCCACCAGCGCTCCCCAGGGACAAACGAACTATGGCTACACCTTC	CATSAPQGQTNYGYTF
TRBV6-6	few	TRBD1	TRBJ1-2	TGTGCCAGCTTGAACCGGGACAGGCCTCATCTAGCGACCTTC	CASLNRDRPHLATF
TRBV7-8	few	-	TRBJ2-3	TGTGCCAGCAGCCCCGGACTAACCTCGACAGATACGCAGTATTTT	CASSPGLTSTDTQYF
TRBV5-1	-	-	TRBJ2-1	TGCGCCAGCAGCTCCCAGGGGATCAATGAGCAGTTCTTC	CASSSQGINEQFF
TRBV5-1	few	-	TRBJ1-1	TGCGCCAGCGCTGGACTCGGGGAGAACACTGAAGCTTTCTTT	CASAGLGENTEAFF
TRBV19	few	TRBD1	TRBJ1-2	TGTGCCAGTACTCCGGGACAGGAAAAGAACTATGGCTACACCTTC	CASTPGQEKNYGYTF
TRBV5-6	-	TRBD1	TRBJ1-3	TGTGCCAGCAGCCTGGACAGGAGCTCTGGAAACACCATATATTTT	CASSLDRSSGNTIYF
TRBV10-3	few	-	TRBJ2-3	TGTGCCATCAGTGTTGAGGCAGATACGCAGTATTTT	CAISVEADTQYF
TRBV29-1	few	-	TRBJ2-7	TGCAGCGTTGGGGCAGTCGCCTACGAGCAGTACTTC	CSVGAVAYEQYF
TRBV9	-	-	TRBJ2-7	TGTGCCAGCAGCGTAGTCCCCGCCTACGAGCAGTACTTC	CASSVVPAYEQYF
TRBV5-1	-	-	TRBJ2-7	TGCGCCAGCAGCTTGGGGTGGGACATTTCCTACGAGCAGTACTTC	CASSLGWDISYEQYF
TRBV27	few	-	TRBJ1-5	TGTGCCAGCAGTTTCTTCCGGAATCAGCCCCAGCATTTT	CASSFFRNQPQHF
TRBV6-1	-	TRBD1	TRBJ1-2	TGTGCCAGCAGTGAAGGACAGGGTTATGGCTACACCTTC	CASSEGQGYGYTF
TRBV28	few	-	TRBJ2-6	TGTGCCAGCAGTTTACTAGGGGCCTACTGGGCTGGGGCCAACGTCCTGACTTTC	CASSLLGAYWAGANVLTF
TRBV28	-	-	TRBJ2-1	TGTGCCAGCAGTTTACCCGGGACTCACGGGAACAATGAGCAGTTCTTC	CASSLPGTHGNNEQFF
TRBV2	few	TRBD2	TRBJ2-1	TGTGCCAGCAGTGGGGGACTAGCGGGACGACAGTTCTTC	CASSGGLAGRQFF
TRBV5-6	once	TRBD2	TRBJ2-3	TGTGCCAGCAGCTTAGAGGTCACTAGCGGGACGGCAGATACGCAGTATTTT	CASSLEVTSGTADTQYF
TRBV7-2	few	-	TRBJ1-1	TGTGCCAGCAGCTTCGGGGGATGGGACACTGAAGCTTTCTTT	CASSFGGWDTEAFF
TRBV7-8	-	TRBD1	TRBJ2-5	TGTGCCAGCAGCTTAGGAGGGACAGGGGCTTCCAAGCAGTACTTC	CASSLGGTGASKQYF
TRBV5-1	-	-	TRBJ2-7	TGCGCCAGCGGACGCGGGGACTCCTACGAGCAGTACTTC	CASGRGDSYEQYF
TRBV6-5	-	TRBD2	TRBJ2-1	TGTGCCAGCAGCCAGGGACTAGCTTACAATGAGCAGTTCTTC	CASSQGLAYNEQFF
TRBV2	-	-	TRBJ2-3	TGTGCCAGCAGTGGGCAGGGCGATCTTGATACGCAGTATTTT	CASSGQGDLDTQYF
TRBV7-8	few	-	TRBJ2-5	TGTGCCAGCAGCCCAAATTGGGGGCAGGTGACCCAGTACTTC	CASSPNWGQVTQYF
TRBV7-9	few	-	TRBJ1-4	TGTGCCAGCAGCTTAGGGTCGGGACTGCTTAATGAAAAACTGTTTTTT	CASSLGSGLLNEKLFF
TRBV11-2	-	TRBD2	TRBJ2-1	TGTGCCAGCAGCCCAGCTGTAGCGGGAGAACAGTTCTTC	CASSPAVAGEQFF
TRBV27	few	-	TRBJ1-1	TGTGCCAGCAGCTTGGAACACAGAACATACTCTGAAGCTTTCTTT	CASSLEHRTYSEAFF
TRBV9	-	TRBD1	TRBJ2-7	TGTGCCAGCAGCTACCGGGACAGGGTTCCCTACGAGCAGTACTTC	CASSYRDRVPYEQYF
TRBV9	few	TRBD1	TRBJ2-6	TGTGCCAGCAGCGTTAACAGGGGGCGCAACTCTGGGGCCAACGTCCTGACTTTC	CASSVNRGRNSGANVLTF